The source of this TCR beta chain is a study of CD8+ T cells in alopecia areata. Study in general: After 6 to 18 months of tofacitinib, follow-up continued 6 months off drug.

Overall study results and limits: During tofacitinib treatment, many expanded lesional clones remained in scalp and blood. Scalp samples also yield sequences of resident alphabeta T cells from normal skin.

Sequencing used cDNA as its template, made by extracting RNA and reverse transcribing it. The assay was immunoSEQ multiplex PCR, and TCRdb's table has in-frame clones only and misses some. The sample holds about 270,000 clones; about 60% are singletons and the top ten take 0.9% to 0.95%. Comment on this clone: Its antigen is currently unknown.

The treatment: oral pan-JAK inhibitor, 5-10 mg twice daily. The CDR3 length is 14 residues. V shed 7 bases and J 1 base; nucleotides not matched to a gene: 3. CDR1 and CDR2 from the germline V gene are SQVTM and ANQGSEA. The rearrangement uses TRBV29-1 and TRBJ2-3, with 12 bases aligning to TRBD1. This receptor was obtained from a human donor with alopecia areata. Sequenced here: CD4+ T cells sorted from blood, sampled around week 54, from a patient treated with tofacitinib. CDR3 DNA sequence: TGCAGCGGTGGGACAGGGGGCCGCACAGATACGCAGTATTTT. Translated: CSGGTGGRTDTQYF.